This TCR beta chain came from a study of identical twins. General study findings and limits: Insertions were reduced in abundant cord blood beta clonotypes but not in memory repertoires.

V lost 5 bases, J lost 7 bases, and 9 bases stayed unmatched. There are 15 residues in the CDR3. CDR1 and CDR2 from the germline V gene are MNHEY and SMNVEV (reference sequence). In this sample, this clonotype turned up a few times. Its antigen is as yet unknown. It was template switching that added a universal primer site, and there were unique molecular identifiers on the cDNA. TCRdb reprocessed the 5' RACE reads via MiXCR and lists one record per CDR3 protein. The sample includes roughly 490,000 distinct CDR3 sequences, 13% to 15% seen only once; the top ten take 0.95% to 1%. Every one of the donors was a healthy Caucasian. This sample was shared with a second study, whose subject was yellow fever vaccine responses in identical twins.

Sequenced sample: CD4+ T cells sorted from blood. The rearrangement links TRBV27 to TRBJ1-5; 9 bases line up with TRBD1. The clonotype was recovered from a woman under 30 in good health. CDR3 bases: TGTGCCAGCAGTCCGAGGGACAGGGTGGAACAGCCCCAGCATTTT. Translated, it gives CASSPRDRVEQPQHF.